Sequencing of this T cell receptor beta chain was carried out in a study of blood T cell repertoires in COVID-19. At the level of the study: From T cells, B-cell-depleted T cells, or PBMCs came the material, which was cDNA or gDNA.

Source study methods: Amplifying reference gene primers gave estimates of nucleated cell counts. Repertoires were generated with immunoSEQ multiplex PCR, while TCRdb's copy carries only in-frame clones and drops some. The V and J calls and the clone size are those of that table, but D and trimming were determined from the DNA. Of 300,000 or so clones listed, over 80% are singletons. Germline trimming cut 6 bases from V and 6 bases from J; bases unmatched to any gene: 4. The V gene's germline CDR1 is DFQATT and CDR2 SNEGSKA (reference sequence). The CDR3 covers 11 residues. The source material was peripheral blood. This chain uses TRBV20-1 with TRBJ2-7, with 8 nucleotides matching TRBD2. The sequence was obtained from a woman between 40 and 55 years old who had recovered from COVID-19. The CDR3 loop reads CSATGGAEQYF. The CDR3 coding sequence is TGCAGTGCCACGGGGGGGGCCGAGCAGTACTTC.